Following are 29 T cell receptor beta chains from one sample sequenced in a study of cytomegalovirus exposure and HLA in healthy donors. This PCR relied on a set of 60 Vbeta primers and 13 Jbeta primers. TCRdb's copy holds only in-frame clones and misses some; the assay was immunoSEQ multiplex PCR. The sample carries around 170,000 clones, around 86% recorded once. Specimen: PBMCs. Receptors were obtained from a woman in her late teens or twenties in good health and CMV-seronegative.

This rearrangement joins TRBV30 to TRBJ1-1, with TRBD1 matching over 10 bases. The CDR3 runs to 17 residues. V was clipped by 2 bases and J by 4 bases; unmatched bases: 13. Germline V lookup: CDR1 GTSNPN, CDR2 SVGIG (reference sequence). The CDR3 sequence is CAWSPTLTGGIGTEAFF. In DNA form, the CDR3 reads TGTGCCTGGAGTCCAACCCTGACAGGGGGCATCGGCACTGAAGCTTTCTTT.

The chain carries TRBV9 and TRBJ2-7; TRBD2 matches at 9 bases. Germline CDR1 SGDLS, CDR2 YYNGEE. After removal of 0 bases from V and 0 bases from J, the junction contained 10 bases not matched to a gene. The CDR3 is made up of 18 amino acids. CDR3: CASSVGSLSSGSSYEQYF. Here the CDR3 DNA reads TGTGCCAGCAGCGTAGGGAGTTTGAGTAGCGGGAGCTCCTACGAGCAGTACTTC.

The CDR3 coding sequence is TGTGCCAGCAGCCAGGCGGCGAGGCGGGGGCAGTTCTTC. Its translation: CASSQAARRGQFF. The rearrangement links TRBV4-2 to TRBJ2-1; possible D gene TRBD2, 6 bases. The germline V gene has CDR1 LGHNA and CDR2 YNFKEQ. The V end was cut by 3 bases, the J end by 12 bases, with 15 bases between. This CDR3 contains 13 residues.

The chain has TRBV18 and TRBJ1-2, with 8 bases fitting TRBD1. V gave up 5 bases and J gave up 2 bases; unmatched junction bases: 10. Germline V gene sequence: CDR1 KGHSH, CDR2 LQKENI. The CDR3 is 16 amino acids. The CDR3 loop reads CASSEDRASVNYGYTF. CDR3 coding DNA: TGTGCCAGCTCAGAGGACAGGGCCTCCGTAAACTATGGCTACACCTTC.

The V call is TRBV23-1, the J call TRBJ1-2, with 9 bases fitting TRBD1. TRBV23-1 is annotated as an ORF whose role is uncertain. The CDR3 is 17 residues long. Unmatched junction bases numbered 9, after V lost 2 bases and J lost 2 bases. CDR3 sequence (DNA): TGCGCCAGCAGTCAAAAGGGACAGGGACAAATCAACTATGGCTACACCTTC. Encoded protein: CASSQKGQGQINYGYTF.

In its sample, this clone was seen a few times. The chain recombines TRBV6-5 with TRBJ1-1; tentatively, D is TRBD1 (5 bases). Between the trimmed V and J ends, which lost 6 bases and 0 bases, there was a span of 11 bases. The CDR3 has 14 amino acids. CDR1 MNHEY and CDR2 SVGAGI come from the germline V gene. Here the CDR3 DNA reads TGTGCCAGCAGACTCGACAGTTTGAACACTGAAGCTTTCTTT. It encodes CASRLDSLNTEAFF.

The J gene is TRBJ2-6, the V gene TRBV5-1, with D perhaps matching TRBD2 (5 bases). Germline-derived CDR1 and CDR2 are SGHRS and YFSETQ. This CDR3 is built from 18 residues. Trimming cost V 0 bases and J 7 bases, with 20 bases left between them. Written as DNA, the CDR3 is TGCGCCAGCAGCTTGGTCACTCACCCGGGGTTGTTCGCCAACGTCCTGACTTTC. Translating it yields CASSLVTHPGLFANVLTF. Complete variable domain (other parts from reference TRBV5-1 and TRBJ2-6): KAGVTQTPRYLIKTRGQQVTLSCSPISGHRSVSWYQQTPGQGLQFLFEYFSETQRNKGNFPGRFSGRQFSNSRSEMNVSTLELGDSALYLCASSLVTHPGLFANVLTFGAGSRLTVL.

The chain uses TRBV9 and TRBJ2-2; D call uncertain. V shed 0 bases and J shed 6 bases, with 15 bases lying between them. Germline V gives CDR1 SGDLS, CDR2 YYNGEE. The CDR3 consists of 16 residues. The chain's CDR3 is CASSVAYQKAPGELFF. DNA of the CDR3: TGTGCCAGCAGCGTAGCTTACCAAAAAGCCCCCGGGGAGCTGTTTTTT. The full variable domain, in which reference TRBV9 and TRBJ2-2 provide the parts outside the CDR3, is DSGVTQTPKHLITATGQRVTLRCSPRSGDLSVYWYQQSLDQGLQFLIQYYNGEERAKGNILERFSAQQFPDLHSELNLSSLELGDSALYFCASSVAYQKAPGELFFGEGSRLTVL.

The genes are TRBV6-5 and TRBJ2-1, with 8 bases fitting TRBD2. With 0 bases clipped from V and 7 bases from J, the junction kept 8 bases outside the gene matches. The CDR3 spans 16 residues. Germline values: CDR1 MNHEY, CDR2 SVGAGI. This CDR3 reads CASSYSRAGTRNEQFF. CDR3 nucleotides: TGTGCCAGCAGTTACTCGAGGGCCGGGACTAGGAATGAGCAGTTCTTC.

The rearrangement joins TRBV11-2 to TRBJ2-5; TRBD2 matches 7 bases. V trimming: 5 bases; J trimming: 2 bases; junction bases outside the gene matches: 2. Germline V gene lookup returns CDR1 SGHAT and CDR2 FQNNGV. There are 13 residues in the CDR3. The CDR3 reads CASSPGGQETQYF. CDR3 nucleotides: TGTGCCAGCAGCCCCGGGGGGCAAGAGACCCAGTACTTC.

The chain combines TRBV5-1 with TRBJ2-1; 12 bases match TRBD1. The CDR3 length is 18 residues. Germline CDR1 SGHRS, CDR2 YFSETQ. Germline trimming cut 0 bases from V and 5 bases from J; bases unmatched to any gene: 9. CDR3: CASSLAPGQGARNNEQFF. For the CDR3, the DNA is TGCGCCAGCAGCTTGGCCCCGGGACAGGGGGCGCGGAACAATGAGCAGTTCTTC.

This clone was seen just once. This chain joins TRBV6-1 and TRBJ1-2; 9 bases line up with TRBD1. This CDR3 is built from 16 residues. CDR1 and CDR2 from the germline V gene are MNHNS and SASEGT. V shed 4 bases and J 8 bases; nucleotides not matched to a gene: 14. The CDR3 sequence is CASSAAGTGYTRGYTF. Here the CDR3 DNA reads TGTGCCAGCAGTGCGGCCGGGACAGGGTACACTCGGGGCTACACCTTC.

The chain joins TRBV5-1 to TRBJ1-6; D is possibly TRBD1 (6 bases). This CDR3 is built from 17 residues. Per germline, CDR1 SGHRS and CDR2 YFSETQ. V lost 3 bases, J lost 1 base, and 14 bases lay in between. CDR3 protein: CASSSGTHVSYNSPLHF. The CDR3 DNA follows: TGCGCCAGCAGCTCCGGGACACACGTTTCCTATAATTCACCCCTCCACTTT.

For this clone: One junction end does not reproduce the germline sequence, and a read error may be involved. This chain joins TRBV7-9 and TRBJ2-5; perhaps TRBD2 as D (6 bases). Germline V gene sequence: CDR1 SEHNR, CDR2 FQNEAQ (reference sequence). The CDR3 loop spans 16 amino acids. Here the CDR3 reads CSSSRGYGGLQETQYF. For the CDR3, the DNA is TGTTCCAGCAGCCGAGGATACGGGGGTCTCCAAGAGACCCAGTACTTC.

Of note for this clone: The junction shows a germline mismatch at one end, possibly a read error. The chain combines TRBV7-9 with TRBJ2-3, with a possible D match to TRBD2 (6 bases). The CDR3 has 15 amino acids. Germline V gene data show CDR1 as SEHNR and CDR2 as FQNEAQ (reference sequence). The CDR3 nucleotides read TGTTCCAGCAGCTCGGAGGGCAGGCAGACAGATACGCAGTATTTT. It is translated as CSSSSEGRQTDTQYF.

This clone was seen only a few times. The chain links TRBV6-6 to TRBJ2-7; possibly TRBD1 for D (6 bases). CDR3 length: 14 residues. Germline V gene lookup returns CDR1 MNHNY and CDR2 SVGAGI (reference sequence). Trimming stripped 6 bases from V and 3 bases from J, with 15 bases between. CDR3 loop: CASSYRDKVYEQYF. The DNA of the CDR3 is TGTGCCAGCAGCTACCGGGACAAAGTCTACGAGCAGTACTTC.

V and J are TRBV18 and TRBJ1-6; possibly TRBD1 for D (6 bases). This CDR3 contains 18 residues. Germline V gene sequence: CDR1 KGHSH, CDR2 LQKENI. V was trimmed by 2 bases and J by 0 bases, leaving 14 bases between them. The CDR3 DNA reads as TGTGCCAGCTCACCATCGAGGCAGGGGCACTCCTATAATTCACCCCTCCACTTT. Encoded protein: CASSPSRQGHSYNSPLHF.

The chain links TRBV7-8 to TRBJ2-3; 9 bases align to TRBD2. The germline gives CDR1 SGHVS, CDR2 FQNEAQ. The CDR3 spans 16 residues. Trimming removed 4 bases from V and 0 bases from J; junction bases left unmatched: 5. The CDR3, as DNA: TGTGCCAGCAGCTCAATAGCGGGGGCTAGCACAGATACGCAGTATTTT. As protein: CASSSIAGASTDTQYF.

This clone was detected only once. V and J are TRBV2 and TRBJ1-2; 8 bases are shared with TRBD1. V lost 8 bases to trimming and J lost 1 base; unmatched junction nucleotides: 6. This CDR3 is built from 14 residues. Per germline, CDR1 SNHLY and CDR2 FYNNEI. Here the CDR3 reads CASSRGQINYGYTF. DNA for the CDR3: TGTGCCAGCTCCAGGGGGCAGATTAACTATGGCTACACCTTC.

This chain uses TRBV18 with TRBJ1-1, with D uncertain. The CDR3 is 13 amino acids. Trimming left V 0 bases short and J 4 bases short, with 6 bases between. Germline V gene data show CDR1 as KGHSH and CDR2 as LQKENI. The CDR3 nucleotides read TGTGCCAGCTCACCACCGCGGGTCACTGAAGCTTTCTTT. Translation: CASSPPRVTEAFF.

This clone was observed a single time. The genes are TRBV13 and TRBJ2-1; TRBD1 is a possible D gene (6 bases). There are 16 residues in the CDR3. The germline V gene has CDR1 PRHDT and CDR2 FYEKMQ (reference sequence). V lost 4 bases, J lost 4 bases, and 17 bases lay in between. CDR3 sequence (DNA): TGTGCCAGCAGCTGGGTAATTCGGGACACTTACAATGAGCAGTTCTTC. Residues: CASSWVIRDTYNEQFF.

V usage is TRBV6-1 and J usage is TRBJ1-2; D remains unclear. V was clipped by 1 base and J by 1 base, with 7 bases between them. Germline CDR1 is MNHNS and CDR2 is SASEGT. There are 14 residues in the CDR3. CDR3 DNA sequence: TGTGCCAGCAGTGAAGGGCAGTTTAACTATGGCTACACCTTC. Translation: CASSEGQFNYGYTF.

The rearrangement links TRBV19 to TRBJ2-1, with 10 nucleotides matching TRBD2. This CDR3 spans 18 amino acids. V was clipped by 1 base and J by 7 bases; unmatched bases: 13. Germline CDR1 reads LNHDA; CDR2 reads SQIVND (reference sequence). DNA of the CDR3: TGTGCCAGTAGTATAGTAACTAGCGGGACCCTTCAGGGGAATGAGCAGTTCTTC. Translation gives CASSIVTSGTLQGNEQFF.

This chain uses TRBV19 with TRBJ2-5, with TRBD2 matching 13 bases. The CDR3 loop spans 17 amino acids. In germline, CDR1 is LNHDA, CDR2 SQIVND (reference sequence). V dropped 8 bases and J dropped 2; count of bases not matched to a gene: 11. In DNA form, the CDR3 reads TGTGCCAGTGCCGGACTAGCGGGGGCCCTCCAACAAGAGACCCAGTACTTC. Protein: CASAGLAGALQQETQYF.

The rearrangement joins TRBV7-9 to TRBJ1-2; 9 positions match TRBD1. This CDR3 region has 16 residues. V dropped 5 bases and J dropped 6; count of bases not matched to a gene: 13. CDR1 and CDR2 from the germline V gene are SEHNR and FQNEAQ (reference sequence). CDR3 DNA sequence: TGTGCCAGCAGCCCCACCGGGACAGGGTCCCCCCATGGCTACACCTTC. Translated: CASSPTGTGSPHGYTF.

The CDR3 DNA is TGTGCCAGCAGATCCACAGGGGCTCGTTTCGAGCAGTACTTC. Its translation: CASRSTGARFEQYF. The genes are TRBV2 and TRBJ2-7, with TRBD1 identical over 7 bases. CDR3 length equals 14 residues. The germline CDR1 and CDR2 sequences are SNHLY and FYNNEI. V shed 6 bases and J 6 bases; nucleotides not matched to a gene: 11.

DNA for the CDR3: TGCGCCAGCAGCTTGGGGGTAGGGGAACTATACAATGAGCAGTTCTTC. This translates into CASSLGVGELYNEQFF. J is TRBJ2-1 and V is TRBV5-1, with a weak D call TRBD1 (5 bases). The CDR3 has 16 amino acids. The germline V and J ends were trimmed by 0 bases and 4 bases, with 14 bases remaining between them. Germline values: CDR1 SGHRS, CDR2 YFSETQ.

The J gene is TRBJ2-2, the V gene TRBV2; 10 positions agree with TRBD1. The trim removed 5 bases at V and 5 bases at J, leaving 5 bases unmatched. Germline loops: CDR1 SNHLY, CDR2 FYNNEI. This CDR3 is built from 15 residues. CDR3 DNA sequence: TGTGCCAGCAGTAAGACAGGGGGCCCTACCGGGGAGCTGTTTTTT. Translating it yields CASSKTGGPTGELFF.

The chain carries TRBV2 and TRBJ2-3; 10 bases align to TRBD2. CDR3 length: 15 amino acids. The V gene's germline CDR1 is SNHLY and CDR2 FYNNEI. The J segment lost 0 bases and the V segment lost 8 bases, leaving 5 bases of the junction unmatched. In DNA form, the CDR3 reads TGTGCCAGCGTGGGACTAGCGTCTAGCACAGATACGCAGTATTTT. Translating it yields CASVGLASSTDTQYF.